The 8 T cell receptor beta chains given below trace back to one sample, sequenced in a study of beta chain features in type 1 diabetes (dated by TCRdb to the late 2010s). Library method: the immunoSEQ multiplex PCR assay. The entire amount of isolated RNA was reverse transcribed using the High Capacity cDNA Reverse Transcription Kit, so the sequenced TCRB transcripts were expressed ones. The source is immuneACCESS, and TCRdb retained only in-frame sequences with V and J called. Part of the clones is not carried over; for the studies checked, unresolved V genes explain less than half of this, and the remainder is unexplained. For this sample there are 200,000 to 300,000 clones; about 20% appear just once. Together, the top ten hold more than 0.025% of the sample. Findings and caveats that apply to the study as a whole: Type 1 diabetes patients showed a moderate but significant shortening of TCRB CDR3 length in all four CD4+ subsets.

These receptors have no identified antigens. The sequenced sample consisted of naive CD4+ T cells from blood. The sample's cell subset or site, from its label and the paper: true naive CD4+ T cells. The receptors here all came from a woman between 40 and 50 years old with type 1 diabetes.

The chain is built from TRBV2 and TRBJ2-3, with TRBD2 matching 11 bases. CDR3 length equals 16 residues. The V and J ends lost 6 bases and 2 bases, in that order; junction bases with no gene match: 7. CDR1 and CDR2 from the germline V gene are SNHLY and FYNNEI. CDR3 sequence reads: CASRVGTSGYTDTQYF. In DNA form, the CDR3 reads TGTGCCAGCAGGGTAGGGACTAGCGGATACACAGATACGCAGTATTTT.

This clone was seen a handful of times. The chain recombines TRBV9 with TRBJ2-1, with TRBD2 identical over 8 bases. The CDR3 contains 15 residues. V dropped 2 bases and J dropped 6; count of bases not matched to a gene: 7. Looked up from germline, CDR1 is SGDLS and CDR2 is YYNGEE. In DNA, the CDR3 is TGTGCCAGCAGCGTGTCGGGGGGGCCCGGCAATGAGCAGTTCTTC. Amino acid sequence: CASSVSGGPGNEQFF.

CDR3 coding DNA: TGCGCCAGCAGCCTCGGACTAGCGGGAACCTACGAGCAGTACTTC. Encoded protein: CASSLGLAGTYEQYF. The rearrangement links TRBV4-3 to TRBJ2-7; 12 bases map to TRBD2. The germline V gene has CDR1 LGHNA and CDR2 YSLEER. The J segment lost 2 bases and the V segment lost 4 bases, leaving 3 bases of the junction unmatched. This CDR3 spans 15 amino acids.

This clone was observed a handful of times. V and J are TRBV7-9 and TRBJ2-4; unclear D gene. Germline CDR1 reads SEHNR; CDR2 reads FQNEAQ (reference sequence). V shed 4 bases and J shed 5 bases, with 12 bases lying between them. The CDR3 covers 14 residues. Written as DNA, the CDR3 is TGTGCCAGCAGCTACCGAGCCGCGGAAAACATTCAGTACTTC. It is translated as CASSYRAAENIQYF.

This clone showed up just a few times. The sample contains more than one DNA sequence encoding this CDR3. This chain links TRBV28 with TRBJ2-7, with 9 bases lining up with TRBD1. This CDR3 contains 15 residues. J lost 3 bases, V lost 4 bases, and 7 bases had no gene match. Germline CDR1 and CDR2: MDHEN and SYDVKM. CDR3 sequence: CASSSPGQGYYEQYF. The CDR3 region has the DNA TGTGCCAGCAGTTCACCGGGACAGGGATACTACGAGCAGTACTTC.

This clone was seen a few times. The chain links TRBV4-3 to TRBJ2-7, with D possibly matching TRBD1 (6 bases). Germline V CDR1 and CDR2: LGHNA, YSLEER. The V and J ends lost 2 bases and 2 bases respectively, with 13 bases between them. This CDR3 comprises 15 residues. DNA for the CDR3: TGCGCCAGCAGCCAATTAAGACAGGTGACCTACGAGCAGTACTTC. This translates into CASSQLRQVTYEQYF.

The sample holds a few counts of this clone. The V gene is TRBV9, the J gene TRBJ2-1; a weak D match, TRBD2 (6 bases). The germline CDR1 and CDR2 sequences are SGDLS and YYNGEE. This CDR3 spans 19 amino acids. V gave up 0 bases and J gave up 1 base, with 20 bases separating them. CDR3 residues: CASSVGRGAGVVSYNEQFF. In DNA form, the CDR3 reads TGTGCCAGCAGCGTAGGGAGGGGCGCGGGTGTCGTATCCTACAATGAGCAGTTCTTC.

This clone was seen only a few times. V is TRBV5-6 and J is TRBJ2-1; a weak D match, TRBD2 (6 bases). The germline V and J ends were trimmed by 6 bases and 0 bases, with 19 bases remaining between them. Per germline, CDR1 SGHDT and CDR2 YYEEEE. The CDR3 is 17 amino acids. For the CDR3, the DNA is TGTGCCAGCACCCCAACCCCGGGGAGGTACTCCTACAATGAGCAGTTCTTC. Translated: CASTPTPGRYSYNEQFF.